These 5 T cell receptor beta chains came from one sample sequenced in a study of T cells in Graves' hyperthyroidism and ophthalmopathy. The source material, RNA transcripts, was used to amplify TCR beta CDR3 regions. Researchers ran a first-round RT-PCR on the TCR CDR3 using the HTBI primer set. TCRdb reanalysed the multiplex PCR reads using MiXCR and keeps one entry per CDR3 protein. Altogether under 350,000 distinct CDR3 sequences are present, 21% being singletons, with the ten largest covering 50%. Sequences were obtained from blood. These receptors came from a woman in her forties or fifties with Graves' hyperthyroidism.

This clonotype turned up a few times. The chain combines TRBV18 with TRBJ2-4; 9 bases are a match to TRBD1. The germline V gene has CDR1 KGHSH and CDR2 LQKENI. The V segment lost 3 bases and the J segment 0 bases; nucleotides outside the gene matches: 9. CDR3 length: 18 amino acids. This CDR3 reads CASSPKRTGEIAKNIQYF. For the CDR3, the DNA is TGTGCCAGCTCACCTAAAAGGACAGGGGAGATAGCCAAAAACATTCAGTACTTC. The full variable domain, its missing parts supplied by reference TRBV18 and TRBJ2-4, is NAGVMQNPRHLVRRRGQEARLRCSPMKGHSHVYWYRQLPEEGLKFMVYLQKENIIDESGMPKERFSAEFPKEGPSILRIQQVVRGDSAAYFCASSPKRTGEIAKNIQYFGAGTRLSVL.

This clonotype was detected ten times or more. V usage is TRBV28 and J usage is TRBJ2-5, with 8 positions matching TRBD2. With V trimmed by 4 bases and J by 5 bases, 9 bases remained unmatched. Germline V gene data show CDR1 as MDHEN and CDR2 as SYDVKM. The CDR3 has 15 amino acids. The CDR3 sequence: CASSYKGLALETQYF. The DNA for the CDR3 is TGTGCCAGCAGTTATAAAGGACTAGCTCTGGAGACCCAGTACTTC. Looking up the rest from reference TRBV28 and TRBJ2-5 gives the full variable domain: DVKVTQSSRYLVKRTGEKVFLECVQDMDHENMFWYRQDPGLGLRLIYFSYDVKMKEKGDIPEGYSVSREKKERFSLILESASTNQTSMYLCASSYKGLALETQYFGPGTRLLVL.

The V call is TRBV6-5, the J call TRBJ2-1; D not certain. The CDR3 extends over 13 amino acids. Trimming cost V 1 base and J 4 bases, with 5 bases left between them. CDR1 is MNHEY, CDR2 SVGAGI, per germline. CDR3 nucleotide sequence: TGTGCCAGCAGTTACTTAGGTTACAATGAGCAGTTCTTC. It specifies CASSYLGYNEQFF.

This clonotype showed up many times. The V call is TRBV12-3 or TRBV12-4, the J call TRBJ1-6; TRBD1 might be the D (5 bases). The germline V and J ends were trimmed by 5 bases and 5 bases, with 13 bases remaining between them. This CDR3 is built from 15 residues. CDR3 nucleotide sequence: TGTGCCAGCAGTCCCGGGACCGCGCATAATTCACCCCTCCACTTT. This codes for CASSPGTAHNSPLHF.

This clonotype was observed many times. J is TRBJ1-5 and V is TRBV7-2; no firm D call. CDR3 length: 13 residues. The germline gives CDR1 SGHTA, CDR2 FQGNSA. The ends were cut back, 5 bases at V and 3 bases at J, with 8 bases in the middle. The CDR3 region has the DNA TGTGCCAGCAGCCATTCCAACAATCAGCCCCAGCATTTT. It is translated as CASSHSNNQPQHF.